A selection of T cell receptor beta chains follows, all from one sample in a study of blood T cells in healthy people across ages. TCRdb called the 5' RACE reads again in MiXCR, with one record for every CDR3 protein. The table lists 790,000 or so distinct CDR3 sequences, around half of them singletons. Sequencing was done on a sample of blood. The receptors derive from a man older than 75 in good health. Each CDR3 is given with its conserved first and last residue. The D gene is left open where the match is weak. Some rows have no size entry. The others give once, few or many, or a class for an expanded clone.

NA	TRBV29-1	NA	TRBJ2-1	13	CSVAPSSYNEQFF	TGCAGCGTAGCCCCCAGCTCCTACAATGAGCAGTTCTTC
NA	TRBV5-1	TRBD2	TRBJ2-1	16	CASSLTSGASYNEQFF	TGCGCCAGCAGCCTGACTAGCGGGGCTTCCTACAATGAGCAGTTCTTC
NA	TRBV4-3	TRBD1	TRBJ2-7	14	CASSQGDRGHEQYF	TGCGCCAGCAGCCAAGGGGACAGGGGCCACGAGCAGTACTTC
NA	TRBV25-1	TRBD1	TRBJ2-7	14	CASSENRGDYEQYF	TGTGCCAGCAGTGAAAACAGGGGGGACTACGAGCAGTACTTC
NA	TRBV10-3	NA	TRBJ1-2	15	CAISESAGEPYGYTF	TGTGCCATCAGTGAGTCTGCAGGGGAGCCCTATGGCTACACCTTC
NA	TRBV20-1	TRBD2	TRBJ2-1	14	CSAPDRTSGNEQFF	TGCAGTGCGCCGGACAGGACTAGCGGGAATGAGCAGTTCTTC
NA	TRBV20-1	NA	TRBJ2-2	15	CSARAWTENTGELFF	TGCAGTGCTAGAGCTTGGACAGAGAACACCGGGGAGCTGTTTTTT
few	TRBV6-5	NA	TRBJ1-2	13	CASRLAGIYGYTF	TGTGCCAGCAGACTAGCAGGGATCTATGGCTACACCTTC
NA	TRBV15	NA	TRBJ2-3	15	CATSRGDRDTDTQYF	TGTGCCACCAGCCGCGGGGACCGAGATACAGATACGCAGTATTTT
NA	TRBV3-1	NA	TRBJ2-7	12	CASSRVGDEQYF	TGTGCCAGCAGCCGAGTCGGAGACGAGCAGTACTTC